The 17 T cell receptor beta chains below all came from one sample that was sequenced in a study of shared clonotypes between healthy human individuals. Some clones are missing from TCRdb's copy, which holds only in-frame ones; the method was immunoSEQ multiplex PCR. The sample includes fewer than 3 million clones, under 95% of them seen just once. Source material: naive CD4+ T cells from PBMCs. The subset: CD45RA+ positively selected. Receptor source: a man aged 18 to 29 in good health. Some clones in this sample may be carry-over from other donors' samples.

The J gene is TRBJ2-7, the V gene TRBV6-1, with 7 nucleotides matching TRBD2. The CDR3 sequence is 14 residues long. Germline V gives CDR1 MNHNS, CDR2 SASEGT. The junction had 5 bases not matched to a gene; V was cut back by 1 base and J by 5 bases. This CDR3 reads CASSEVDGTNEQYF. For the CDR3, the DNA is TGTGCCAGCAGTGAAGTAGACGGGACTAACGAGCAGTACTTC.

This clone was detected a few times. The chain is built from TRBV7-3 and TRBJ2-2; D uncertain. Trimming cost V 5 bases and J 6 bases, with 10 bases left between them. CDR3 length: 13 residues. Germline-derived CDR1 and CDR2 are SGHTA and FQGTGA. The CDR3 DNA reads as TGTGCCAGCAGCCCCCAGACCCCCGGGGAGCTGTTTTTT. It encodes CASSPQTPGELFF.

This clone has more than one count but fewer than ten. The same CDR3 arises from other DNA sequences in this sample as well. The DNA of the CDR3 is TGTGCCAGCAGCTTAGAAGGGGGGGCTGAAGCTTTCTTT. This codes for CASSLEGGAEAFF. The chain joins TRBV7-9 to TRBJ1-1; maybe TRBD1 (6 bases). Between the trimmed V and J ends, which lost 1 base and 6 bases, there was a span of 9 bases. Germline assignment: CDR1 SEHNR and CDR2 FQNEAQ (reference sequence). This CDR3 comprises 13 residues.

The chain links TRBV9 to TRBJ2-2; D is possibly TRBD2 (5 bases). The CDR3 is made up of 20 amino acids. Germline V gene data show CDR1 as SGDLS and CDR2 as YYNGEE. The V end lost 1 base, the J end lost 2 bases, and 24 bases lay between the germline ends. CDR3 sequence reads: CASSVSLMGGGGVNTGELFF. The CDR3 nucleotides are TGTGCCAGCAGCGTATCTCTAATGGGCGGAGGTGGGGTAAACACCGGGGAGCTGTTTTTT.

The J gene is TRBJ2-2, the V gene TRBV28; D possibly matches TRBD1 or TRBD2 (6 bases each). CDR1 is MDHEN and CDR2 is SYDVKM in the germline V gene. The CDR3 spans 15 residues. V lost 10 bases, J lost 6 bases, and 21 bases lay in between. Written as DNA, the CDR3 is TGTGCCACCGCGACCTCGGGGGCGGGGTCCGGGGAGCTGTTTTTT. Translating gives CATATSGAGSGELFF.

Comment on this clone: The same CDR3 also results from other DNA sequences found in this sample. The chain joins TRBV6-5 to TRBJ1-2; no clear D gene. From germline, CDR1 is MNHEY and CDR2 SVGAGI. Trimming shortened V by 0 bases and J by 1 base, and 6 bases separated the two germline ends. The CDR3 sequence is 14 residues long. CDR3 amino acids: CASSYSRVNYGYTF. DNA of the CDR3: TGTGCCAGCAGTTACTCGAGGGTTAACTATGGCTACACCTTC.

Details on this clone: This sample also contains other DNA sequences that code for the same CDR3. The chain links TRBV7-2 to TRBJ2-1; no definite D call. The CDR3 loop spans 13 amino acids. With 5 bases removed from V and 4 bases from J, the gap between germline ends came to 9 bases. Germline CDR1 is SGHTA and CDR2 is FQGNSA. The CDR3 coding sequence is TGTGCCAGCAGCCCAGACCGGTACAATGAGCAGTTCTTC. The encoded protein is CASSPDRYNEQFF.

This chain joins TRBV18 and TRBJ1-2, with a tentative D call TRBD1 (5 bases). V gave up 3 bases and J gave up 4 bases, with 12 bases separating them. CDR3 length: 14 residues. Germline CDR1 reads KGHSH; CDR2 reads LQKENI. CDR3 in amino acids: CASSPDTLTYGYTF. The CDR3 DNA is TGTGCCAGCTCACCGGACACCCTGACCTATGGCTACACCTTC.

The chain joins TRBV6-5 to TRBJ2-1, with 7 bases fitting TRBD2. In germline, CDR1 is MNHEY, CDR2 SVGAGI. This CDR3 spans 16 amino acids. V dropped 1 base and J dropped 2; count of bases not matched to a gene: 5. Here the CDR3 DNA reads TGTGCCAGCAGTTACTATGGGGGGGTCACCTACAATGAGCAGTTCTTC. It yields the protein CASSYYGGVTYNEQFF.

The chain recombines TRBV28 with TRBJ2-7; 9 bases line up with TRBD1. With 5 bases clipped from V and 3 bases from J, the junction kept 11 bases outside the gene matches. This CDR3 is built from 16 residues. Per the germline V gene, CDR1 is MDHEN and CDR2 is SYDVKM. CDR3 loop: CASSTLTGGFDYEQYF. The CDR3 coding sequence is TGTGCCAGCAGTACCCTCACAGGGGGCTTTGACTACGAGCAGTACTTC.

J is TRBJ2-1 and V is TRBV7-9; D tentatively reads TRBD1 or TRBD2 (5 bases each). Germline CDR1 is SEHNR and CDR2 is FQNEAQ (reference sequence). This CDR3 has 15 amino acids. The ends were cut back, 5 bases at V and 3 bases at J, with 14 bases in the middle. This CDR3 is CASSRGRPNYNEQFF. The CDR3 DNA is TGTGCCAGCAGCCGGGGACGACCTAACTACAATGAGCAGTTCTTC.

The rearrangement joins TRBV6-6 to TRBJ1-1; D unresolved. V lost 7 bases to trimming and J lost 1 base, with 10 bases between them. Looked up from germline, CDR1 is MNHNY and CDR2 is SVGAGI (reference sequence). The CDR3 has 13 amino acids. CDR3 sequence (DNA): TGTGCCAGCAACCAGGACGGGAACACTGAAGCTTTCTTT. This gives the protein CASNQDGNTEAFF.

The chain links TRBV5-4 to TRBJ1-5; tentative D call: TRBD1 (5 bases). The germline CDR1 and CDR2 sequences are SGHNT and YYREEE (reference sequence). Trimming took 1 base from V and 5 from J, leaving 10 bases between them. The CDR3 covers 14 residues. In DNA form, the CDR3 reads TGTGCCAGCAGCTTGCTTGGGACGGATCAGCCCCAGCATTTT. Translated, it gives CASSLLGTDQPQHF. Full variable domain (outside the CDR3, taken from reference TRBV5-4 and TRBJ1-5): ETGVTQSPTHLIKTRGQQVTLRCSSQSGHNTVSWYQQALGQGPQFIFQYYREEENGRGNFPPRFSGLQFPNYSSELNVNALELDDSALYLCASSLLGTDQPQHFGDGTRLSIL.

V gene TRBV28 combines with J gene TRBJ1-2, with D possibly being TRBD1 (5 bases). Trimming took 6 bases from V and 4 from J, leaving 15 bases between them. Germline CDR1 is MDHEN and CDR2 is SYDVKM. The CDR3 has 14 residues. The CDR3 bases are TGTGCCAGCAGACTCCCCGGGACCGCCTATGGCTACACCTTC. Translated: CASRLPGTAYGYTF.

The chain is built from TRBV5-4 and TRBJ2-3, with 11 bases identical to TRBD2. The CDR3 consists of 15 residues. V shed 2 bases, J shed 5 bases, and the junction held 4 bases outside the gene matches. Germline V gives CDR1 SGHNT, CDR2 YYREEE (reference sequence). The CDR3 reads CASSFRLAGRDTQYF. The CDR3 nucleotides read TGTGCCAGCAGCTTTAGACTAGCGGGGAGAGATACGCAGTATTTT.

Concerning this clone: This sample also contains other DNA sequences that code for the same CDR3. The chain couples TRBV29-1 to TRBJ1-1; D gene unclear. With 4 bases removed from V and 0 bases from J, the gap between germline ends came to 9 bases. CDR3 length equals 13 residues. Germline assignment: CDR1 SQVTM and CDR2 ANQGSEA. Here the CDR3 reads CSVAGVLNTEAFF. Written as DNA, the CDR3 is TGCAGCGTTGCGGGAGTTTTGAACACTGAAGCTTTCTTT. The full variable domain, rest sourced from reference TRBV29-1 and TRBJ1-1, is SAVISQKPSRDICQRGTSLTIQCQVDSQVTMMFWYRQQPGQSLTLIATANQGSEATYESGFVIDKFPISRPNLTFSTLTVSNMSPEDSSIYLCSVAGVLNTEAFFGQGTRLTVV.

The V gene is TRBV29-1, the J gene TRBJ2-7; 9 positions agree with TRBD1. This CDR3 spans 12 amino acids. Per the germline V gene, CDR1 is SQVTM and CDR2 is ANQGSEA. Trimming removed 8 bases from V and 9 bases from J; junction bases left unmatched: 11. The CDR3 DNA reads as TGCAGCACAATCCGGGACAGGGATCGGCAGTACTTC. As protein: CSTIRDRDRQYF.